This entry lists 16 T cell receptor beta chains sequenced from one sample in a study of technical replicates of blood from several donors. Here immunoSEQ multiplex PCR was the method, and the copy in TCRdb shows in-frame clones only, minus some. Among 60,000 to 65,000 clones listed, approximately 92% were seen once. The sample was PBMCs. All receptors come from a human donor in good health. Some clones in this sample may be carry-over from other donors' samples.

The rearrangement links TRBV15 to TRBJ1-1; 7 positions agree with TRBD1. This CDR3 comprises 15 residues. The V gene end was trimmed by 1 base and the J gene end by 6 bases; junction bases not matched to a gene: 8. Germline V gene data show CDR1 as LNHNV and CDR2 as YYDKDF (reference sequence). The CDR3 spells CATSRGNRGGSEAFF. CDR3 nucleotide sequence: TGTGCCACCAGCAGAGGGAACAGGGGAGGATCTGAAGCTTTCTTT. Supplemented by reference TRBV15 and TRBJ1-1, the full variable domain reads DAMVIQNPRYQVTQFGKPVTLSCSQTLNHNVMYWYQQKSSQAPKLLFHYYDKDFNNEADTPDNFQSRRPNTSFCFLDIRSPGLGDTAMYLCATSRGNRGGSEAFFGQGTRLTVV.

V usage is TRBV5-1 and J usage is TRBJ2-7, with 9 bases matching TRBD1. The CDR3 totals 14 residues. The V gene end was trimmed by 3 bases and the J gene end by 3 bases; junction bases not matched to a gene: 4. Looked up from germline, CDR1 is SGHRS and CDR2 is YFSETQ. CDR3 bases: TGCGCCAGCAGCTCGGGGGACAGGGACTACGAGCAGTACTTC. It codes for CASSSGDRDYEQYF.

The V and J genes are TRBV19 and TRBJ2-2; 7 bases align to TRBD2. The CDR3 consists of 15 residues. Per the germline V gene, CDR1 is LNHDA and CDR2 is SQIVND (reference sequence). The junction had 9 bases not matched to a gene; V was cut back by 6 bases and J by 5 bases. CDR3 sequence: CASRVERGRTGELFF. The CDR3 region has the DNA TGTGCCAGTAGGGTCGAGCGGGGACGGACCGGGGAGCTGTTTTTT.

The rearrangement links TRBV2 to TRBJ2-7; D perhaps matches TRBD1 (6 bases). CDR1 and CDR2 from the germline V gene are SNHLY and FYNNEI. This CDR3 is built from 12 residues. V lost 9 bases to trimming and J lost 3 bases, with 12 bases between them. CDR3 region: CASEGTNYEQYF. As DNA, the CDR3 is TGTGCCAGTGAAGGGACAAACTACGAGCAGTACTTC.

The gene calls are TRBV4-2 and TRBJ2-1; a possible D gene is TRBD2 (5 bases). The CDR3 is 17 residues long. Germline CDR1 and CDR2: LGHNA and YNFKEQ. V lost 0 bases, J lost 7 bases, and 19 bases lay in between. CDR3 region: CASSQDTAASPLNEQFF. In nucleotides, the CDR3 is TGTGCCAGCAGCCAAGATACAGCGGCTAGCCCATTGAATGAGCAGTTCTTC.

The V gene is TRBV19, the J gene TRBJ1-2; 7 nucleotides agree with TRBD1. V gave up 2 bases and J gave up 2 bases; unmatched junction bases: 11. The CDR3 is made up of 17 amino acids. Germline V CDR1 and CDR2: LNHDA, SQIVND (reference sequence). This CDR3 reads CASSIRDRARGNYGYTF. CDR3 coding DNA: TGTGCCAGTAGTATACGCGACAGGGCACGGGGAAACTATGGCTACACCTTC.

The chain links TRBV7-2 to TRBJ2-5; 7 positions match TRBD1. Germline loops: CDR1 SGHTA, CDR2 FQGNSA. The junction had 9 bases not matched to a gene; V was cut back by 1 base and J by 1 base. This CDR3 contains 17 residues. The CDR3 region is CASSLVFEGARQETQYF. The CDR3 DNA reads as TGTGCCAGCAGCTTAGTTTTCGAGGGGGCCCGCCAAGAGACCCAGTACTTC.

V and J are TRBV6-4 and TRBJ2-3, with 8 bases matching TRBD2. Germline V gene data show CDR1 as MRHNA and CDR2 as SNTAGT. CDR3 length: 16 amino acids. The J segment lost 4 bases and the V segment lost 6 bases, leaving 12 bases of the junction unmatched. CDR3 in amino acids: CASSLGAGGSSDTQYF. The DNA for the CDR3 is TGTGCCAGCAGCCTAGGTGCGGGAGGCTCATCAGATACGCAGTATTTT.

The CDR3 loop is CASSGTGGNEQYF. The CDR3 region has the DNA TGCGCCAGCTCGGGGACAGGGGGCAACGAGCAGTACTTC. J is TRBJ2-7 and V is TRBV5-1; 12 nucleotides agree with TRBD1. This CDR3 is built from 13 residues. Per the germline V gene, CDR1 is SGHRS and CDR2 is YFSETQ. The V and J ends lost 7 bases and 5 bases, in that order; junction bases with no gene match: 4.

V gene TRBV4-1 combines with J gene TRBJ1-5; no reliable D call. V lost 1 base to trimming and J lost 1 base, with 11 bases between them. CDR3 length: 16 amino acids. CDR1 is MGHRA and CDR2 is YSYEKL in the germline V gene. CDR3 amino acids: CASSQVSPRSNQPQHF. The CDR3 region has the DNA TGCGCCAGCAGCCAAGTTAGTCCGCGAAGCAATCAGCCCCAGCATTTT.

The CDR3 DNA is TGTGCCAGCAGCACTGCCGGGGAGCTGTTTTTT. Protein: CASSTAGELFF. The chain recombines TRBV21-1 with TRBJ2-2; the table calls TRBD2, which could not be checked here. TRBV21-1 is reported as a pseudogene. This CDR3 has 11 amino acids.

The V and J genes are TRBV30 and TRBJ1-1; tentative D call: TRBD1 (5 bases). Trimming took 3 bases from V and 6 from J, leaving 8 bases between them. The length of the CDR3 is 11 residues. CDR1 is GTSNPN, CDR2 SVGIG, per germline (reference sequence). The CDR3 nucleotides read TGTGCCTGGAGCAGGGTTCCTGAAGCTTTCTTT. This sequence encodes CAWSRVPEAFF.

The chain couples TRBV7-2 to TRBJ2-7; D is perhaps TRBD2 (5 bases). CDR3 size: 13 residues. Germline assignment: CDR1 SGHTA and CDR2 FQGNSA. The V end lost 2 bases, the J end lost 3 bases, and 8 bases lay between the germline ends. The CDR3 DNA is TGTGCCAGCAGCTTATCCCGGGACTACGAGCAGTACTTC. Translation: CASSLSRDYEQYF.

V and J are TRBV7-2 and TRBJ2-7; a possible D gene is TRBD1 (6 bases). Germline-derived CDR1 and CDR2 are SGHTA and FQGNSA. Trimming took 4 bases from V and 2 from J, leaving 21 bases between them. The CDR3 is made up of 17 amino acids. The DNA of the CDR3 is TGTGCCAGCAGCTCGCAAGCGGTCCCAGGGGATCCCTACGAGCAGTACTTC. Its translation: CASSSQAVPGDPYEQYF.

The chain is built from TRBV7-7 and TRBJ2-1, with 7 bases aligning to TRBD2. The CDR3 has 15 residues. Trimming removed 1 base from V and 5 bases from J; junction bases left unmatched: 5. Germline V CDR1 and CDR2: SSHAT, FNYEAQ (reference sequence). The CDR3 nucleotides are TGTGCCAGCAGCTTAGATGCGGGAGACAACAATGAGCAGTTCTTC. It specifies CASSLDAGDNNEQFF.

The chain carries TRBV5-7 and TRBJ2-3; TRBD2 agrees at 13 bases. TRBV5-7 is recorded as an ORF, its role being uncertain. V dropped 3 bases and J dropped 0; count of bases not matched to a gene: 10. The CDR3 length is 19 residues. This CDR3 reads CASSSQLAGGITSTDTQYF. CDR3 in DNA: TGTGCCAGCAGCTCACAACTAGCGGGAGGGATCACTAGCACAGATACGCAGTATTTT.